These T cell receptor beta chains were read from a single sample in a study of T cell repertoires in cytomegalovirus infection. Using its own MiXCR run on the reads, TCRdb lists one record per CDR3 protein. The sample shows 450,000 to 550,000 distinct CDR3 sequences, 16% of them seen only once. The sequenced sample was CD8+ T cells from PBMCs. The source is a human donor in good health (CMV status not recorded). Some clones in this sample may be carry-over from other donors' samples. CDR3s include the opening cysteine and the closing phenylalanine or tryptophan. Fields, in order: CDR3 length, clone size, D gene, V gene, J gene, CDR3 DNA, CDR3 protein. The D gene is left open where the match is weak. A row's size may be missing; if present it is once, few, many or a size class.

CDR3 length: 11; clone size: -; D gene: TRBD1; V gene: TRBV13; J gene: TRBJ2-1; CDR3 DNA: TGTGCCAGCACCGACAGGGATGAGCAGTTCTTC; CDR3 protein: CASTDRDEQFF
CDR3 length: 14; clone size: few; D gene: TRBD2; V gene: TRBV11-3; J gene: TRBJ2-1; CDR3 DNA: TGTGCCAGCAGCCCCGAAGCGGGGTTCAATGAGCAGTTCTTC; CDR3 protein: CASSPEAGFNEQFF
CDR3 length: 14; clone size: many; D gene: -; V gene: TRBV7-8; J gene: TRBJ2-1; CDR3 DNA: TGTGCCAGCAGCTTAGGGGGAGAGCGGAATGAGCAGTTCTTC; CDR3 protein: CASSLGGERNEQFF
CDR3 length: 15; clone size: -; D gene: TRBD1; V gene: TRBV6-5; J gene: TRBJ2-7; CDR3 DNA: TGTGCCAGCAGTTACGGACAGGGGATAACCTACGAGCAGTACTTC; CDR3 protein: CASSYGQGITYEQYF
CDR3 length: 18; clone size: few; D gene: TRBD2; V gene: TRBV9; J gene: TRBJ2-1; CDR3 DNA: TGTGCCAGCAGCCTTTCAGCGGGGGGCGGGCCTTCCTACAATGAGCAGTTCTTC; CDR3 protein: CASSLSAGGGPSYNEQFF
CDR3 length: 14; clone size: once; D gene: -; V gene: TRBV19; J gene: TRBJ1-5; CDR3 DNA: TGTGCCAGTAGTTTACAGGGAACTGAGCAGCCCCAGCATTTT; CDR3 protein: CASSLQGTEQPQHF
CDR3 length: 13; clone size: -; D gene: -; V gene: TRBV7-3; J gene: TRBJ2-7; CDR3 DNA: TGTGCCAGCAGCTTAAGTTCCAGTGCCGAGCAGTACTTC; CDR3 protein: CASSLSSSAEQYF
CDR3 length: 14; clone size: many; D gene: -; V gene: TRBV7-9; J gene: TRBJ1-1; CDR3 DNA: TGTGCCAGCAGCGCGGGACGGCAGTCCACTGAAGCTTTCTTT; CDR3 protein: CASSAGRQSTEAFF
CDR3 length: 15; clone size: -; D gene: TRBD1; V gene: TRBV19; J gene: TRBJ1-1; CDR3 DNA: TGTGCCAGTAGCATTCCAGGGGGCTCGAACACTGAAGCTTTCTTT; CDR3 protein: CASSIPGGSNTEAFF
CDR3 length: 15; clone size: many; D gene: -; V gene: TRBV12-3/TRBV12-4; J gene: TRBJ2-1; CDR3 DNA: TGTGCCAGCAGGGGTGGGAGTTGGACGGACAATGAGCAGTTCTTC; CDR3 protein: CASRGGSWTDNEQFF
CDR3 length: 15; clone size: few; D gene: TRBD1; V gene: TRBV28; J gene: TRBJ2-2; CDR3 DNA: TGTGCCAGCAGTCGGACAGGAGAGCGCACCGGGGAGCTGTTTTTT; CDR3 protein: CASSRTGERTGELFF
CDR3 length: 13; clone size: -; D gene: -; V gene: TRBV5-5; J gene: TRBJ2-4; CDR3 DNA: TGTGCCAGCCGCAGGGACGAGGTGAACATTCAGTACTTC; CDR3 protein: CASRRDEVNIQYF
CDR3 length: 16; clone size: many; D gene: -; V gene: TRBV7-6; J gene: TRBJ1-2; CDR3 DNA: TGTGCCAGCAGCTTAGGCCTTTCCGGGGGTAAATACGGCTACACCTTC; CDR3 protein: CASSLGLSGGKYGYTF
CDR3 length: 17; clone size: many; D gene: TRBD2; V gene: TRBV6-5; J gene: TRBJ2-7; CDR3 DNA: TGTGCCAGCAGTCCCGGACTAGCGGGTCCGACCGTCTACGAGCAGTACTTC; CDR3 protein: CASSPGLAGPTVYEQYF
CDR3 length: 19; clone size: many; D gene: TRBD1; V gene: TRBV19; J gene: TRBJ1-5; CDR3 DNA: TGTGCCAGTAGTATACATCCCGGACAGGGGGCGGTAGGGAATCAGCCCCAGCATTTT; CDR3 protein: CASSIHPGQGAVGNQPQHF
CDR3 length: 17; clone size: many; D gene: -; V gene: TRBV7-2; J gene: TRBJ1-2; CDR3 DNA: TGTGCCAGCTATAAGGAGAACCTCGTGGGAGCTAACTATGGCTACACCTTC; CDR3 protein: CASYKENLVGANYGYTF
CDR3 length: 14; clone size: many; D gene: -; V gene: TRBV4-1; J gene: TRBJ2-1; CDR3 DNA: TGCGCCAGCAGCCCCCGTTCCGGGCCGAATGAGCAGTTCTTC; CDR3 protein: CASSPRSGPNEQFF
CDR3 length: 15; clone size: many; D gene: -; V gene: TRBV20-1; J gene: TRBJ2-1; CDR3 DNA: TGCAGTGCTAGATTTAGTGGGTCCTCCTACAATGAGCAGTTCTTC; CDR3 protein: CSARFSGSSYNEQFF
CDR3 length: 10; clone size: -; D gene: -; V gene: TRBV29-1; J gene: TRBJ1-1; CDR3 DNA: TGCAGCGCTAGAGGCACTGAAGCTTTCTTT; CDR3 protein: CSARGTEAFF
CDR3 length: 15; clone size: -; D gene: -; V gene: TRBV28; J gene: TRBJ2-7; CDR3 DNA: TGTGCCAGCAGTTTGTCCGCGACTAGTCACTACGAGCAGTACTTC; CDR3 protein: CASSLSATSHYEQYF
CDR3 length: 13; clone size: many; D gene: -; V gene: TRBV7-8; J gene: TRBJ1-2; CDR3 DNA: TGTGCCAGCAGCCCGAGGGGGGACTATGGCTACACCTTC; CDR3 protein: CASSPRGDYGYTF
CDR3 length: 17; clone size: few; D gene: -; V gene: TRBV5-1; J gene: TRBJ1-4; CDR3 DNA: TGCGCCAGCAGACCTTTCCCGGGGAGGGATGATAATGAAAAACTGTTTTTT; CDR3 protein: CASRPFPGRDDNEKLFF
CDR3 length: 13; clone size: -; D gene: -; V gene: TRBV19; J gene: TRBJ2-7; CDR3 DNA: TGTGCCAGCGCCTCAGGGCTCAACTACGAGCAGTACTTC; CDR3 protein: CASASGLNYEQYF
CDR3 length: 17; clone size: -; D gene: -; V gene: TRBV9; J gene: TRBJ2-3; CDR3 DNA: TGTGCCAGCAGCGTAGCTGGCTTAGGATCCGTGACAGATACGCAGTATTTT; CDR3 protein: CASSVAGLGSVTDTQYF
CDR3 length: 18; clone size: -; D gene: -; V gene: TRBV4-2; J gene: TRBJ1-1; CDR3 DNA: TGTGCCAGCAGCCAAGACCCGCCCTCAACCAACATGAACACTGAAGCTTTCTTT; CDR3 protein: CASSQDPPSTNMNTEAFF
CDR3 length: 15; clone size: many; D gene: TRBD2; V gene: TRBV27; J gene: TRBJ2-3; CDR3 DNA: TGTGCCAGCAGTTTATCGGGGAGGGCGGTAGATACGCAGTATTTT; CDR3 protein: CASSLSGRAVDTQYF
CDR3 length: 15; clone size: -; D gene: TRBD2; V gene: TRBV15; J gene: TRBJ2-5; CDR3 DNA: TGTGCCACCGGGCCCGGGACTACGCTCGAAGAGACCCAGTACTTC; CDR3 protein: CATGPGTTLEETQYF
CDR3 length: 15; clone size: many; D gene: TRBD2; V gene: TRBV7-9; J gene: TRBJ2-5; CDR3 DNA: TGTGCCAGCAGCTCGAGCGGGAGGGCCGCGGAGACCCAGTACTTC; CDR3 protein: CASSSSGRAAETQYF
CDR3 length: 17; clone size: many; D gene: -; V gene: TRBV11-2; J gene: TRBJ1-3; CDR3 DNA: TGTGCCAGCAGCTTTTGGACACTTCGCAGCTCTGGAAACACCATATATTTT; CDR3 protein: CASSFWTLRSSGNTIYF
CDR3 length: 18; clone size: few; D gene: TRBD2; V gene: TRBV6-2/TRBV6-3; J gene: TRBJ2-3; CDR3 DNA: TGTGCCAGCAGCCCAGAGGGACTAGCGCCTTGGGTCACAGATACGCAGTATTTT; CDR3 protein: CASSPEGLAPWVTDTQYF
CDR3 length: 13; clone size: many; D gene: -; V gene: TRBV7-8; J gene: TRBJ2-7; CDR3 DNA: TGTGCCAGCAGCGTCAAAGGGGGGGGCGAGCAGTACTTC; CDR3 protein: CASSVKGGGEQYF
CDR3 length: 15; clone size: few; D gene: -; V gene: TRBV5-5; J gene: TRBJ1-1; CDR3 DNA: TGTGCCAGCAGGCCCTCCACAGGGAGGAACACTGAAGCTTTCTTT; CDR3 protein: CASRPSTGRNTEAFF
CDR3 length: 14; clone size: many; D gene: -; V gene: TRBV4-1; J gene: TRBJ1-3; CDR3 DNA: TGCGCCAGCAGACCGGCCGCTGAGGGAAACACCATATATTTT; CDR3 protein: CASRPAAEGNTIYF
CDR3 length: 19; clone size: -; D gene: -; V gene: TRBV6-5; J gene: TRBJ2-3; CDR3 DNA: TGTGCCAGCAGTTACGAGTCTCCTCAGGACCTCCTTAGCACAGATACGCAGTATTTT; CDR3 protein: CASSYESPQDLLSTDTQYF
CDR3 length: 14; clone size: many; D gene: -; V gene: TRBV7-8; J gene: TRBJ1-2; CDR3 DNA: TGTGCCAGCAGCTTAGAAGCCAGGGAGGATGGCTACACCTTC; CDR3 protein: CASSLEAREDGYTF
CDR3 length: 14; clone size: -; D gene: -; V gene: TRBV29-1; J gene: TRBJ1-1; CDR3 DNA: TGCAGCGTTCGGGGGGCGGCCATGAACACTGAAGCTTTCTTT; CDR3 protein: CSVRGAAMNTEAFF
CDR3 length: 14; clone size: many; D gene: -; V gene: TRBV7-9; J gene: TRBJ1-5; CDR3 DNA: TGTGCCAGCAGCCAATTGGGGGGGAATCAGCCCCAGCATTTT; CDR3 protein: CASSQLGGNQPQHF
CDR3 length: 17; clone size: -; D gene: -; V gene: TRBV6-1; J gene: TRBJ2-3; CDR3 DNA: TGTGCCAGCAGTCCATCACTCGGGAGATCGGGCACAGATACGCAGTATTTT; CDR3 protein: CASSPSLGRSGTDTQYF
CDR3 length: 15; clone size: -; D gene: -; V gene: TRBV19; J gene: TRBJ2-2; CDR3 DNA: TGTGCGACCTTTGAGGAGGACCAGAACACCGGGGAGCTGTTTTTT; CDR3 protein: CATFEEDQNTGELFF
CDR3 length: 15; clone size: -; D gene: -; V gene: TRBV19; J gene: TRBJ1-5; CDR3 DNA: TGTGCCAGTAGTCCCGGGACGGGCCTTTGGCAGCCCCAGCATTTT; CDR3 protein: CASSPGTGLWQPQHF
CDR3 length: 17; clone size: many; D gene: TRBD1; V gene: TRBV7-6; J gene: TRBJ1-2; CDR3 DNA: TGTGCCAGCAGCTTTAGCCGGGACAGGGGAATTAACTATGGCTACACCTTC; CDR3 protein: CASSFSRDRGINYGYTF
CDR3 length: 13; clone size: many; D gene: -; V gene: TRBV4-1; J gene: TRBJ1-2; CDR3 DNA: TGCGCCAGCAGCCAAGGCCCAGGGAACGGCTACACCTTC; CDR3 protein: CASSQGPGNGYTF
CDR3 length: 14; clone size: many; D gene: -; V gene: TRBV11-2; J gene: TRBJ1-1; CDR3 DNA: TGTGCCAGCAGCTTAGTGCAGGTCAGCACTGAAGCTTTCTTT; CDR3 protein: CASSLVQVSTEAFF
CDR3 length: 14; clone size: -; D gene: TRBD2; V gene: TRBV5-4; J gene: TRBJ2-7; CDR3 DNA: TGTGCCAGCAGCTCCCGGGGGGGGACCTACGAGCAGTACTTC; CDR3 protein: CASSSRGGTYEQYF
CDR3 length: 13; clone size: -; D gene: -; V gene: TRBV2; J gene: TRBJ1-1; CDR3 DNA: TGTGCCAGCATCCAACGGGGAGTAGCCAGAGCTTTCTTT; CDR3 protein: CASIQRGVARAFF
CDR3 length: 16; clone size: -; D gene: -; V gene: TRBV12-3/TRBV12-4; J gene: TRBJ2-2; CDR3 DNA: TGTGCCAGCAGTCCAAGCAGGGTTGCGAACACCGGGGAGCTGTTTTTT; CDR3 protein: CASSPSRVANTGELFF
CDR3 length: 12; clone size: -; D gene: -; V gene: TRBV7-9; J gene: TRBJ2-5; CDR3 DNA: TGTGCCAGCAGCCAGACAAAGGAGACCCAGTACTTC; CDR3 protein: CASSQTKETQYF
CDR3 length: 17; clone size: few; D gene: -; V gene: TRBV6-5; J gene: TRBJ2-3; CDR3 DNA: TGTGCCAGCAGTTACTCTTACCGGGGTCCTAGCACAGATACGCAGTATTTT; CDR3 protein: CASSYSYRGPSTDTQYF
CDR3 length: 15; clone size: many; D gene: TRBD2; V gene: TRBV6-5; J gene: TRBJ2-3; CDR3 DNA: TGTGCCAGCAGTTCAGCGGGAGGGCCCACAGATACGCAGTATTTT; CDR3 protein: CASSSAGGPTDTQYF
CDR3 length: 15; clone size: -; D gene: TRBD1; V gene: TRBV5-4; J gene: TRBJ1-1; CDR3 DNA: TGTGCCAGCAGCTTGTGGGACAGGGGGAACACTGTTGCTGTCTTT; CDR3 protein: CASSLWDRGNTVAVF
CDR3 length: 14; clone size: few; D gene: -; V gene: TRBV29-1; J gene: TRBJ2-7; CDR3 DNA: TGCAGCGCAGAACTCCCGGACAGCCCCTACGAGCAGTACTTC; CDR3 protein: CSAELPDSPYEQYF
CDR3 length: 14; clone size: -; D gene: -; V gene: TRBV19; J gene: TRBJ2-5; CDR3 DNA: TGTGCCAGTAGTCTGCCGGGCTCGGAGGAGACCCAGTACTTC; CDR3 protein: CASSLPGSEETQYF
CDR3 length: 12; clone size: many; D gene: -; V gene: TRBV12-5; J gene: TRBJ1-1; CDR3 DNA: TGTGCTAGCGTGATTTGGGGGGCTGAAGCTTTCTTT; CDR3 protein: CASVIWGAEAFF
CDR3 length: 19; clone size: many; D gene: TRBD2; V gene: TRBV7-6; J gene: TRBJ2-1; CDR3 DNA: TGTGCCAGCAGCCTTGGGGGGACAGCGGGGGGCCTCTCGGGTACGGAGCAGTTCTTC; CDR3 protein: CASSLGGTAGGLSGTEQFF
CDR3 length: 15; clone size: -; D gene: TRBD1; V gene: TRBV10-3; J gene: TRBJ2-3; CDR3 DNA: TGTGCCATCAGTGAGACAGGGGGCAGCACAGATACGCAGTATTTT; CDR3 protein: CAISETGGSTDTQYF
CDR3 length: 15; clone size: -; D gene: TRBD1; V gene: TRBV18; J gene: TRBJ2-1; CDR3 DNA: TGTGCCAGCTCCCACAGGGGATTCTCCTACAATGAGCAGTTCTTC; CDR3 protein: CASSHRGFSYNEQFF
CDR3 length: 15; clone size: -; D gene: -; V gene: TRBV7-3; J gene: TRBJ1-2; CDR3 DNA: TGTGCCAGCAGCTTAGGCTCCAGGGGTAACTATGGCTACACCTTC; CDR3 protein: CASSLGSRGNYGYTF
CDR3 length: 12; clone size: many; D gene: -; V gene: TRBV11-2; J gene: TRBJ2-5; CDR3 DNA: TGTGCCAGCAGCTTACCGACGGAGACCCAGTACTTC; CDR3 protein: CASSLPTETQYF
CDR3 length: 11; clone size: many; D gene: -; V gene: TRBV7-6; J gene: TRBJ1-5; CDR3 DNA: TGTGCCAGCAGCTTAGAGCAGCCCCAGCATTTT; CDR3 protein: CASSLEQPQHF
CDR3 length: 13; clone size: -; D gene: -; V gene: TRBV13; J gene: TRBJ1-1; CDR3 DNA: TGTGCCAGCAGCCCCTCCGTGGCCACTGAAGCTTTCTTT; CDR3 protein: CASSPSVATEAFF